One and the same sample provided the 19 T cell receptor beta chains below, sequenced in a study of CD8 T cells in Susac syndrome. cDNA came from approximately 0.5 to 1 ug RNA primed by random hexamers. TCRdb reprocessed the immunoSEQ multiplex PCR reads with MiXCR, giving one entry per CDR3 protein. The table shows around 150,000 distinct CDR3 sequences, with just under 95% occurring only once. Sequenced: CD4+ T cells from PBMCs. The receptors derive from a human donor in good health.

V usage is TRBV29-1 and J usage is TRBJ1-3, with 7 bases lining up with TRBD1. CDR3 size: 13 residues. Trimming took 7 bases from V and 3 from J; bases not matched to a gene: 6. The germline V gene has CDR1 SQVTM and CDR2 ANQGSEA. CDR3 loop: CSADQGDGNTIYF. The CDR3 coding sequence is TGCAGCGCCGATCAGGGGGATGGAAACACCATATATTTT.

CDR3 residues: CASSDMFSNQPQHF. The CDR3 nucleotides are TGTGCCAGCAGTGATATGTTTAGCAATCAGCCCCAGCATTTT. V usage is TRBV2 and J usage is TRBJ1-5; D gene unclear. Germline loops: CDR1 SNHLY, CDR2 FYNNEI. Trimming removed 3 bases from V and 0 bases from J, with 6 bases in between. The CDR3 sequence is 14 residues long.

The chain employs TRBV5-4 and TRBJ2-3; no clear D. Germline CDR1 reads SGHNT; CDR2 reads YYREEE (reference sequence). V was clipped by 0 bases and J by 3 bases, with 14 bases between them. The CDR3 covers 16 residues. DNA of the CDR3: TGTGCCAGCAGCTTGGGGCCGGGCCCTGAGACAGATACGCAGTATTTT. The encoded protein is CASSLGPGPETDTQYF.

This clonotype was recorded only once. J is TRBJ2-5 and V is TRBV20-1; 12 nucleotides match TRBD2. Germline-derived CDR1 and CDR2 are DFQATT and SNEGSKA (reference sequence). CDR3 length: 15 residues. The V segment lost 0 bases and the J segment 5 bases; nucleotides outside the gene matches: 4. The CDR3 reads CSARDLAGGFETQYF. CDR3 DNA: TGCAGTGCTAGAGATCTAGCGGGGGGGTTTGAGACCCAGTACTTC.

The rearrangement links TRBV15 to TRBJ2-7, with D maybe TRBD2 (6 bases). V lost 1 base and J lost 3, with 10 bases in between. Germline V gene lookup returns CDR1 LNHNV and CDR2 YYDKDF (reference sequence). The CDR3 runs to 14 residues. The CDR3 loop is CATSRAGTDYEQYF. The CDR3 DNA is TGTGCCACCAGCAGAGCCGGGACTGACTACGAGCAGTACTTC.

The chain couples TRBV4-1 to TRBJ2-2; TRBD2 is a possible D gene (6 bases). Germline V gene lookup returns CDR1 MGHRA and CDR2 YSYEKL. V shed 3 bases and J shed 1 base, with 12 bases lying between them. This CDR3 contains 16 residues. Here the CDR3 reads CASSQEGRMNTGELFF. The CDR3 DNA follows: TGCGCCAGCAGCCAGGAGGGACGGATGAACACCGGGGAGCTGTTTTTT.

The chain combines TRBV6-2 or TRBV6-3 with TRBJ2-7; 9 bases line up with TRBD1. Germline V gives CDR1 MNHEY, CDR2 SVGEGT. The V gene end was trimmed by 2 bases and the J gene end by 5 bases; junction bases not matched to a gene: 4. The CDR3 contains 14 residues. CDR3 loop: CASSYADRGHEQYF. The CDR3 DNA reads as TGTGCCAGCAGTTACGCGGACAGGGGTCACGAGCAGTACTTC.

CDR3 coding DNA: TGTGCCAGCAGCGCTAGTGGGACGGCGAACACTGAAGCTTTCTTT. Protein: CASSASGTANTEAFF. The gene calls are TRBV7-9 and TRBJ1-1; TRBD1 is a possible D gene (5 bases). CDR1 is SEHNR, CDR2 FQNEAQ, per germline (reference sequence). This CDR3 comprises 15 residues. Trimming stripped 5 bases from V and 1 base from J, with 14 bases between.

DNA of the CDR3: TGTGCCACCCGGGGGGACACTGAAGCTTTCTTT. It specifies CATRGDTEAFF. The V call is TRBV2, the J call TRBJ1-1, with a possible D match to TRBD1 (5 bases). Germline V gene data show CDR1 as SNHLY and CDR2 as FYNNEI. The CDR3 runs 11 residues. Trimming removed 10 bases from V and 3 bases from J, with 9 bases in between.

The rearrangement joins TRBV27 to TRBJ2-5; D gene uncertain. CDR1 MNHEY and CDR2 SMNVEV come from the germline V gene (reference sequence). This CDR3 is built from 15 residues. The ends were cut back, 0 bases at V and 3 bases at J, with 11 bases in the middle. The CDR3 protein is CASSLSWTEKETQYF. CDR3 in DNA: TGTGCCAGCAGTTTATCGTGGACCGAGAAAGAGACCCAGTACTTC.

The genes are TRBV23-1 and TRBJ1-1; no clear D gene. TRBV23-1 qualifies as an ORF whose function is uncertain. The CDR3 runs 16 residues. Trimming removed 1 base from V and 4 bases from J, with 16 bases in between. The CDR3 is CASSQYRGVAGTEAFF. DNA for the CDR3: TGCGCCAGCAGTCAATATCGCGGGGTAGCAGGCACTGAAGCTTTCTTT.

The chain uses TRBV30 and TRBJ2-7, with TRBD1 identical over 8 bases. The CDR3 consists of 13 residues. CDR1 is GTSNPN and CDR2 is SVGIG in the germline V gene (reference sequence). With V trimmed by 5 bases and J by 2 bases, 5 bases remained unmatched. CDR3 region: CAWGTGRTYEQYF. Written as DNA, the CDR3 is TGTGCCTGGGGGACAGGACGAACCTACGAGCAGTACTTC.

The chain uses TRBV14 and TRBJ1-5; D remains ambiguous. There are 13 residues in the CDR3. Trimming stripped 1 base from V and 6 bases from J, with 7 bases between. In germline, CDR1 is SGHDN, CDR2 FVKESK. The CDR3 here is CASSQGAGQPQHF. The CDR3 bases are TGTGCCAGCAGCCAAGGGGCGGGTCAGCCCCAGCATTTT.

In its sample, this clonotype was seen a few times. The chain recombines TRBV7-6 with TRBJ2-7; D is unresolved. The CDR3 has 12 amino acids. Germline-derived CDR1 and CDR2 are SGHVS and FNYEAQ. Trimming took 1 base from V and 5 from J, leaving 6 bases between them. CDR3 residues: CASSLEVHEQYF. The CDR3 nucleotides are TGTGCCAGCAGCTTAGAGGTTCACGAGCAGTACTTC.

CDR3: CASSPPRAGAYQETQYF. The CDR3 coding sequence is TGTGCCAGCTCACCACCGCGGGCAGGAGCGTACCAAGAGACCCAGTACTTC. The rearrangement links TRBV18 to TRBJ2-5; TRBD2 might be the D (5 bases). Trimming pared 0 bases from V and 0 bases from J, leaving 14 bases between. The CDR3 has 17 residues. Looked up from germline, CDR1 is KGHSH and CDR2 is LQKENI. The whole variable domain, remainder taken from reference TRBV18 and TRBJ2-5, is NAGVMQNPRHLVRRRGQEARLRCSPMKGHSHVYWYRQLPEEGLKFMVYLQKENIIDESGMPKERFSAEFPKEGPSILRIQQVVRGDSAAYFCASSPPRAGAYQETQYFGPGTRLLVL.

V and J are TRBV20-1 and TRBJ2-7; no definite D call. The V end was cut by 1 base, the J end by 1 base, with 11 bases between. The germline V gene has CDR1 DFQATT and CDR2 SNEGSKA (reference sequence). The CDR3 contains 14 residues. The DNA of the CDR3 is TGCAGTGCTAGAGTGGCTAGGCAGTCCTACGAGCAGTACTTC. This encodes CSARVARQSYEQYF.

CDR3 residues: CSVGELRGATDTQYF. Written as DNA, the CDR3 is TGCAGCGTTGGGGAGCTGCGGGGGGCCACAGATACGCAGTATTTT. The V call is TRBV29-1, the J call TRBJ2-3; TRBD2 aligns across 8 bases. The germline CDR1 and CDR2 sequences are SQVTM and ANQGSEA. The CDR3 runs to 15 residues. J gave up 2 bases and V 4 bases, and 8 bases lay outside the gene matches.

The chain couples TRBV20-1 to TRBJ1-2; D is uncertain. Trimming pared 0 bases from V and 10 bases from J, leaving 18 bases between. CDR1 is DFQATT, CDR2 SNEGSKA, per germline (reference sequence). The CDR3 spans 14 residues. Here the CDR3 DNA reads TGCAGTGCTAGAGATCAGCAGGCCGCGTCATACTACACCTTC. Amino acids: CSARDQQAASYYTF.

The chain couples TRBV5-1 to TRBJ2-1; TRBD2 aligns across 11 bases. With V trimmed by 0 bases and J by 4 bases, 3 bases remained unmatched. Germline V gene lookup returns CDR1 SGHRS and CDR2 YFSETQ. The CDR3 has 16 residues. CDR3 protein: CASSLVGLADYNEQFF. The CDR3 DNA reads TGCGCCAGCAGCTTGGTGGGACTAGCGGATTACAATGAGCAGTTCTTC.